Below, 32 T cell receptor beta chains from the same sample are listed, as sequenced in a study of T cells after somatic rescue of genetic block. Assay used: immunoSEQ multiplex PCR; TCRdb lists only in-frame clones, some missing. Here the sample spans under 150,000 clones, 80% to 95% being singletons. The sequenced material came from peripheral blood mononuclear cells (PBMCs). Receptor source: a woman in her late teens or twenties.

The chain's CDR3 is CASSLGTSGGSGETQYF. Here the CDR3 DNA reads TGTGCCAGCAGCTTAGGGACTAGCGGGGGGTCGGGAGAGACCCAGTACTTC. The gene calls are TRBV7-2 and TRBJ2-5, with 14 nucleotides matching TRBD2. Trimming cost V 1 base and J 4 bases; bases outside gene matches: 5. Germline CDR1 and CDR2: SGHTA and FQGNSA. CDR3 length equals 17 residues.

For the CDR3, the DNA is TGTGCCTGGGGCCACCTGGGAGATACGCAGTATTTT. This gives the protein CAWGHLGDTQYF. This chain links TRBV30 with TRBJ2-3, with D unclear. The CDR3 length is 12 residues. The germline CDR1 and CDR2 sequences are GTSNPN and SVGIG (reference sequence). Trimming took off 5 bases at V and 5 bases at J, with 11 bases between the two ends.

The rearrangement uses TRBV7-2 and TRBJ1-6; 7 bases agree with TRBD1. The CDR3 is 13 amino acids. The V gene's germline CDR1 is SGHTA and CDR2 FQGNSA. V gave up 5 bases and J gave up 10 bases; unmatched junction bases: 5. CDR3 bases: TGTGCCAGCAGCCTCCGACAGGGCTCACCCCTCCACTTT. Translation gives CASSLRQGSPLHF.

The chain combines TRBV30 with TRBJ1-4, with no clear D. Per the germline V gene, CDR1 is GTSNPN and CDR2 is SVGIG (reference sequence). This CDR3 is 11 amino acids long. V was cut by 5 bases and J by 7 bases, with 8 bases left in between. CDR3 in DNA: TGTGCCTGGGGTTCGACTGAAAAACTGTTTTTT. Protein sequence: CAWGSTEKLFF.

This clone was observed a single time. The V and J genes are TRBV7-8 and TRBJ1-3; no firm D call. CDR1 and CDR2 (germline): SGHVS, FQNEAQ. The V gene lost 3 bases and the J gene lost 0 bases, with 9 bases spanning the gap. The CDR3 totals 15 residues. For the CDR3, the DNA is TGTGCCAGCAGCTTGGCCGCGGGCTCTGGAAACACCATATATTTT. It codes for CASSLAAGSGNTIYF. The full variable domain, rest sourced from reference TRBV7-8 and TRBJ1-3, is GAGVSQSPRYKVAKRGQDVALRCDPISGHVSLFWYQQALGQGPEFLTYFQNEAQLDKSGLPSDRFFAERPEGSVSTLKIQRTQQEDSAVYLCASSLAAGSGNTIYFGEGSWLTVV.

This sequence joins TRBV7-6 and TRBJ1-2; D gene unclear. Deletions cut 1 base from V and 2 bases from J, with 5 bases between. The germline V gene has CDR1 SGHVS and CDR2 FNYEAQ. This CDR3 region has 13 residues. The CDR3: CASSLGQNYGYTF. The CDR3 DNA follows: TGTGCCAGCAGCTTAGGCCAGAACTATGGCTACACCTTC.

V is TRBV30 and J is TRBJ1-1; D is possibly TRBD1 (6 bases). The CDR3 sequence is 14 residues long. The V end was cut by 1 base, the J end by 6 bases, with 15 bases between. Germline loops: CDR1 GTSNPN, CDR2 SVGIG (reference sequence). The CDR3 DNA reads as TGTGCCTGGAGTGAGTGGGGGCGCTCCTCTGAAGCTTTCTTT. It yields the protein CAWSEWGRSSEAFF.

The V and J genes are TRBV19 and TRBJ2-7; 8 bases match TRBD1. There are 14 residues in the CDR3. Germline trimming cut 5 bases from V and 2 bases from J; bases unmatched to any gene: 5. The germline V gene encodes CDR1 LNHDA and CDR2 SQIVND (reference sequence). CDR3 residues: CASSARGLPYEQYF. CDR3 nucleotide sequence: TGTGCCAGTAGTGCCAGGGGGCTGCCCTACGAGCAGTACTTC.

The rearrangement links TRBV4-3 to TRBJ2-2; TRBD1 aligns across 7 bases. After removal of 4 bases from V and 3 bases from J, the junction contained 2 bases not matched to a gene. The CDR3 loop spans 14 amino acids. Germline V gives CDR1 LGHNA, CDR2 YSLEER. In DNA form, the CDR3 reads TGCGCCAGCAGCCGGCAGGGGGACACCGGGGAGCTGTTTTTT. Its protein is CASSRQGDTGELFF.

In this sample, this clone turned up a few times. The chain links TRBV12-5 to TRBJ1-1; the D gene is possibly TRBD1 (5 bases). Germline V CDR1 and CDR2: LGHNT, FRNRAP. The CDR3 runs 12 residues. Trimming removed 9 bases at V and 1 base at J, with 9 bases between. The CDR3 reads CASGRGNTEAFF. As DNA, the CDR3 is TGTGCTAGCGGTAGGGGGAACACTGAAGCTTTCTTT. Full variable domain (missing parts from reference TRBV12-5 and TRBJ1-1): DARVTQTPRHKVTEMGQEVTMRCQPILGHNTVFWYRQTMMQGLELLAYFRNRAPLDDSGMPKDRFSAEMPDATLATLKIQPSEPRDSAVYFCASGRGNTEAFFGQGTRLTVV.

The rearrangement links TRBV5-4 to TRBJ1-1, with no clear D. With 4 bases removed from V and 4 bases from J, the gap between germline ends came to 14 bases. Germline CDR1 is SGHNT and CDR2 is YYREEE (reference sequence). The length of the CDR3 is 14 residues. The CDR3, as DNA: TGTGCCAGCAGCAACCATCGCTTGGGCACTGAAGCTTTCTTT. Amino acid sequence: CASSNHRLGTEAFF.

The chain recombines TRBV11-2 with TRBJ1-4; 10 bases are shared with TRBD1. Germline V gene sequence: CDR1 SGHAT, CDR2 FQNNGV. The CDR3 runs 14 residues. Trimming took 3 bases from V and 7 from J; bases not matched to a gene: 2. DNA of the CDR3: TGTGCCAGCAGCTTTGACAGGGGGCCTGAAAAACTGTTTTTT. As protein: CASSFDRGPEKLFF.

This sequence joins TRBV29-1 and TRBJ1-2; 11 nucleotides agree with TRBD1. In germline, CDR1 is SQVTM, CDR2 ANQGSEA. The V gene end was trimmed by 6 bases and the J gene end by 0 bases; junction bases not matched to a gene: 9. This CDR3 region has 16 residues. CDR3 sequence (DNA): TGCAGCGTAACTTTAGGACAGGGGGCGCCTAACTATGGCTACACCTTC. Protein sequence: CSVTLGQGAPNYGYTF.

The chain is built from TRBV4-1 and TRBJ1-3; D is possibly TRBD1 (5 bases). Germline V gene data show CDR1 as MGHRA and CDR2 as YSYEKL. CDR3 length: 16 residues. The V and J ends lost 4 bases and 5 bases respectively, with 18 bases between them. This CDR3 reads CASSRGKGWWRNTIYF. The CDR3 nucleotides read TGCGCCAGCAGCCGGGGGAAGGGGTGGTGGCGAAACACCATATATTTT.

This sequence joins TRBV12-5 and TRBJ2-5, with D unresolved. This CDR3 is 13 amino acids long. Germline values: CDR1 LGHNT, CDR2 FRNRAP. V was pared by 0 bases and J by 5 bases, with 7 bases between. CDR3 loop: CASGLVNGETQYF. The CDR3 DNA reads TGTGCTAGTGGTTTGGTAAACGGGGAGACCCAGTACTTC.

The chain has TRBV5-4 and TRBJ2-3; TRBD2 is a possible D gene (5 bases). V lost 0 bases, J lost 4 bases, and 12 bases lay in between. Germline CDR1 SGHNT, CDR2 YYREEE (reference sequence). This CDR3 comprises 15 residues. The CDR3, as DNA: TGTGCCAGCAGCTTGGGGTCGGGGTCGGCAGATACGCAGTATTTT. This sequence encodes CASSLGSGSADTQYF.

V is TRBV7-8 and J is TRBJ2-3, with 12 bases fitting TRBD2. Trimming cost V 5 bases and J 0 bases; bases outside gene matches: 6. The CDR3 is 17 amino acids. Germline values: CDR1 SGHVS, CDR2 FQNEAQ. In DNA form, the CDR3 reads TGTGCCAGCAGCGAACGGACTAGCGGGGCGAGCACAGATACGCAGTATTTT. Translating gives CASSERTSGASTDTQYF.

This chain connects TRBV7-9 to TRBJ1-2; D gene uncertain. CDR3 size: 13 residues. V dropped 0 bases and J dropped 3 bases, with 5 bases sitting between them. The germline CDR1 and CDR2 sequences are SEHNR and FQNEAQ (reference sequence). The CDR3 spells CASSLAGDYGYTF. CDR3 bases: TGTGCCAGCAGCTTAGCTGGGGACTATGGCTACACCTTC.

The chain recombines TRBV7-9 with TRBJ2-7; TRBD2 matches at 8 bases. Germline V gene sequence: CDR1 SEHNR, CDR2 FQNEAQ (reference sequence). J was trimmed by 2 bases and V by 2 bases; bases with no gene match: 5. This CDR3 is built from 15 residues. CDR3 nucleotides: TGTGCCAGCAGCTTATTGACTAGCGATGCCTACGAGCAGTACTTC. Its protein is CASSLLTSDAYEQYF.

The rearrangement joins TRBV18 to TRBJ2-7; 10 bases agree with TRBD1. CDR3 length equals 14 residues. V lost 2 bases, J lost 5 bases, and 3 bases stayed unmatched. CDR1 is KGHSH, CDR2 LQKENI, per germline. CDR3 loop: CASSPETGGHEQYF. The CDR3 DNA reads TGTGCCAGCTCACCAGAGACAGGGGGCCACGAGCAGTACTTC.

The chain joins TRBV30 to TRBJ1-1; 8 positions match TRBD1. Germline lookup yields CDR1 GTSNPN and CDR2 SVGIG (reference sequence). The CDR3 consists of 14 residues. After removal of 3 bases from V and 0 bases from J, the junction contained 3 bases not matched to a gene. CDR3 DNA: TGTGCCTGGAGCCCGGGACAGGTGAACACTGAAGCTTTCTTT. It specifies CAWSPGQVNTEAFF. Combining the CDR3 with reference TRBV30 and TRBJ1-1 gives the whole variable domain SQTIHQWPATLVQPVGSPLSLECTVEGTSNPNLYWYRQAAGRGLQLLFYSVGIGQISSEVPQNLSASRPQDRQFILSSKKLLLSDSGFYLCAWSPGQVNTEAFFGQGTRLTVV.

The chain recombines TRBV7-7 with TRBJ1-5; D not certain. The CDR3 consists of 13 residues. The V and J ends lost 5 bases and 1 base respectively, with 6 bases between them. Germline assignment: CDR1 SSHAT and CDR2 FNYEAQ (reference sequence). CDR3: CASSEGSNQPQHF. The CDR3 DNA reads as TGTGCCAGCAGCGAAGGAAGCAATCAGCCCCAGCATTTT.

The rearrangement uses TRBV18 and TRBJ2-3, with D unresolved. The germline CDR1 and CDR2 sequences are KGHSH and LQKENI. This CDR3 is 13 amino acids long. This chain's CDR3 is CATLRSLTDTQYF. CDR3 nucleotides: TGTGCTACTCTCAGGAGTCTCACAGATACGCAGTATTTT.

The CDR3: CASGGTSGNTDTQYF. The CDR3 coding sequence is TGTGCCAGCGGCGGCACTAGCGGGAACACAGATACGCAGTATTTT. The chain joins TRBV2 to TRBJ2-3; 10 bases map to TRBD2. The CDR3 totals 15 residues. Germline V CDR1 and CDR2: SNHLY, FYNNEI. V was clipped by 8 bases and J by 2 bases; unmatched bases: 7.

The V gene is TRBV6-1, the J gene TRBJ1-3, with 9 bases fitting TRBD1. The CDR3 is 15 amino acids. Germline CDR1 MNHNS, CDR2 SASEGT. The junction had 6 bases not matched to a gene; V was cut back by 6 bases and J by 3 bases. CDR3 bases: TGTGCCAGCAGAGACACAGGGGGCGGTGGAAACACCATATATTTT. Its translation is CASRDTGGGGNTIYF.

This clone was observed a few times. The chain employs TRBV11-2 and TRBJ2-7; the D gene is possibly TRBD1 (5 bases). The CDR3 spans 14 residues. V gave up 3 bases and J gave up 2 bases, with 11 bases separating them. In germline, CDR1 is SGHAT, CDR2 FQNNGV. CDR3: CASSFQGSAYEQYF. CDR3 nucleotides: TGTGCCAGCAGCTTTCAGGGTTCTGCCTACGAGCAGTACTTC.

CDR3 sequence reads: CASSLINSNNEQFF. The DNA of the CDR3 is TGTGCCAGCAGCTTAATAAACAGTAACAATGAGCAGTTCTTC. This chain joins TRBV11-2 and TRBJ2-1, with unresolved D. This CDR3 spans 14 amino acids. Looked up from germline, CDR1 is SGHAT and CDR2 is FQNNGV. The V end lost 2 bases, the J end lost 5 bases, and 10 bases lay between the germline ends. The complete variable domain, with remaining parts taken from reference TRBV11-2 and TRBJ2-1, reads EAGVAQSPRYKIIEKRQSVAFWCNPISGHATLYWYQQILGQGPKLLIQFQNNGVVDDSQLPKDRFSAERLKGVDSTLKIQPAKLEDSAVYLCASSLINSNNEQFFGPGTRLTVL.

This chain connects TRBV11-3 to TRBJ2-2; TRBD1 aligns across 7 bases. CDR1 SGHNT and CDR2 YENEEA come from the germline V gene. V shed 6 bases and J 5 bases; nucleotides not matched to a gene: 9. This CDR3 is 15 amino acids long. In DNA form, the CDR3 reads TGTGCCAGCAGTCCACGACAGGGATTAACCGGGGAGCTGTTTTTT. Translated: CASSPRQGLTGELFF.

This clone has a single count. CDR3 amino acids: CASSQAPPPSSYEQYF. DNA of the CDR3: TGCGCCAGCAGCCAAGCCCCCCCACCCAGCTCCTACGAGCAGTACTTC. This rearrangement joins TRBV4-1 to TRBJ2-7, with D hard to call. Germline CDR1 and CDR2: MGHRA and YSYEKL. The CDR3 is made up of 16 amino acids. Trimming shortened V by 1 base and J by 0 bases, and 13 bases separated the two germline ends.

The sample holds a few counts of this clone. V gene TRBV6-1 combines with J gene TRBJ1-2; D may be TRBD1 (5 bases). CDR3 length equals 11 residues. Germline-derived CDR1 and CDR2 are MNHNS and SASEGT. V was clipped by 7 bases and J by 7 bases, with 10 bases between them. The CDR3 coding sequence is TGTGCCAGCACCCAAAGGGGTGGCTACACCTTC. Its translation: CASTQRGGYTF.

CDR3 nucleotide sequence: TGTGCCAGCAGTGATGGCGGGGGGAGTTCGAGCTCCTACAATGAGCAGTTCTTC. It yields the protein CASSDGGGSSSSYNEQFF. The genes are TRBV6-4 and TRBJ2-1; 8 bases are a match to TRBD2. Germline V lookup: CDR1 MRHNA, CDR2 SNTAGT. The CDR3 is 18 residues long. V shed 3 bases, J shed 0 bases, and the junction held 10 bases outside the gene matches.

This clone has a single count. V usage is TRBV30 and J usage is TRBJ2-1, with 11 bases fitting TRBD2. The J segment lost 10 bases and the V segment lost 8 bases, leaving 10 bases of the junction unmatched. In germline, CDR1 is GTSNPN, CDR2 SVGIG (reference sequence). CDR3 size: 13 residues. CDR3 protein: CAAELAGALEQFF. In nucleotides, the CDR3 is TGTGCCGCAGAACTAGCGGGGGCCTTGGAGCAGTTCTTC. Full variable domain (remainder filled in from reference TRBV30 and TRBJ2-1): SQTIHQWPATLVQPVGSPLSLECTVEGTSNPNLYWYRQAAGRGLQLLFYSVGIGQISSEVPQNLSASRPQDRQFILSSKKLLLSDSGFYLCAAELAGALEQFFGPGTRLTVL.